The 13 T cell receptor beta chains below all came from one sample that was sequenced in a study of beta chain features in type 1 diabetes. The study reverse transcribed the entire isolated RNA, so it sequenced expressed TCRB transcripts. Profiled with immunoSEQ multiplex PCR; TCRdb holds only in-frame clones, not every one. The sample holds 970,000 or so clones, 15% to 20% seen once. The specimen was naive CD4+ T cells from blood. These receptors all stem from a woman aged 18-29 years in good health.

This clone has more than one count but fewer than ten. J is TRBJ2-3 and V is TRBV5-1; the D gene is possibly TRBD2 (5 bases). The germline CDR1 and CDR2 sequences are SGHRS and YFSETQ. Trimming removed 4 bases from V and 0 bases from J, with 9 bases in between. There are 14 residues in the CDR3. CDR3 loop: CASSQDWSTDTQYF. The CDR3 nucleotides read TGCGCCAGCAGCCAGGACTGGAGCACAGATACGCAGTATTTT.

This chain uses TRBV7-8 with TRBJ1-2, with unresolved D. Trimming left V 2 bases short and J 8 bases short, with 12 bases between. Germline loops: CDR1 SGHVS, CDR2 FQNEAQ. The CDR3 consists of 13 residues. The CDR3 here is CASSLSPNPGYTF. The CDR3 region has the DNA TGTGCCAGCAGCTTATCACCGAACCCGGGCTACACCTTC.

The V and J genes are TRBV18 and TRBJ2-3; 13 positions agree with TRBD2. Germline CDR1 reads KGHSH; CDR2 reads LQKENI. The CDR3 has 15 amino acids. Trimming removed 3 bases from V and 7 bases from J; junction bases left unmatched: 4. The DNA for the CDR3 is TGTGCCAGCTCACCTGGGACTAGCGGGATATATACGCAGTATTTT. It translates to CASSPGTSGIYTQYF.

This sequence joins TRBV19 and TRBJ1-1; weak D call: TRBD1 (5 bases). Germline CDR1 is LNHDA and CDR2 is SQIVND (reference sequence). Trimming removed 5 bases at V and 0 bases at J, with 13 bases between. The CDR3 runs 15 residues. CDR3 nucleotides: TGTGCCAGTAGTCCCCAACAGGCGATGAACACTGAAGCTTTCTTT. Its translation is CASSPQQAMNTEAFF.

A few counts support this clone. V and J are TRBV2 and TRBJ2-1; D tentatively reads TRBD1 or TRBD2 (5 bases each). CDR1 is SNHLY and CDR2 is FYNNEI in the germline V gene. The CDR3 contains 15 residues. Trimming left V 8 bases short and J 1 base short, with 15 bases between. CDR3 amino acids: CASQPGTASYNEQFF. The CDR3 DNA reads TGTGCCAGCCAGCCAGGGACGGCGTCCTACAATGAGCAGTTCTTC. Based on the CDR3 plus reference TRBV2 and TRBJ2-1, the full variable domain is EPEVTQTPSHQVTQMGQEVILRCVPISNHLYFYWYRQILGQKVEFLVSFYNNEISEKSEIFDDQFSVERPDGSNFTLKIRSTKLEDSAMYFCASQPGTASYNEQFFGPGTRLTVL.

The rearrangement links TRBV4-2 to TRBJ2-3; 12 bases are shared with TRBD2. Trimming at V came to 0 bases and at J to 5 bases, leaving 9 bases not matched to a gene. Germline lookup yields CDR1 LGHNA and CDR2 YNFKEQ. The CDR3 loop spans 18 amino acids. In DNA form, the CDR3 reads TGTGCCAGCAGCCAAGAGAACCTAGCGGGAGGGCCGGGAGATACGCAGTATTTT. Encoded protein: CASSQENLAGGPGDTQYF.

Only a few counts were recorded for this clone. This sequence joins TRBV5-4 and TRBJ2-3; D gene uncertain. The V gene lost 0 bases and the J gene lost 1 base, with 12 bases spanning the gap. Germline V gene sequence: CDR1 SGHNT, CDR2 YYREEE (reference sequence). CDR3 size: 16 residues. The CDR3 DNA follows: TGTGCCAGCAGCTTGGGGGGTTCAATACGCACAGATACGCAGTATTTT. It specifies CASSLGGSIRTDTQYF.

The rearrangement joins TRBV9 to TRBJ1-2; perhaps TRBD1 as D (5 bases). Germline CDR1 is SGDLS and CDR2 is YYNGEE. This CDR3 contains 14 residues. Trimming shortened V by 4 bases and J by 4 bases, and 14 bases separated the two germline ends. The CDR3 sequence: CASSPGSQGYGYTF. The CDR3 DNA reads TGTGCCAGCAGCCCAGGATCGCAGGGCTATGGCTACACCTTC.

The V and J genes are TRBV4-1 and TRBJ1-5, with D unresolved. The CDR3 totals 15 residues. The V gene lost 4 bases and the J gene lost 2 bases, with 12 bases spanning the gap. Germline V gene data show CDR1 as MGHRA and CDR2 as YSYEKL. CDR3 residues: CASSPQRTGNQPQHF. The CDR3 DNA sequence: TGCGCCAGCAGCCCACAAAGGACGGGCAATCAGCCCCAGCATTTT.

V usage is TRBV7-9 and J usage is TRBJ2-7; D not resolved. The germline V and J ends were trimmed by 1 base and 6 bases, with 13 bases remaining between them. The CDR3 totals 14 residues. Germline-derived CDR1 and CDR2 are SEHNR and FQNEAQ (reference sequence). The CDR3 reads CASSLVSAVSEQYF. The CDR3 nucleotides read TGTGCCAGCAGCTTAGTGTCAGCAGTGAGCGAGCAGTACTTC. Based on the CDR3 plus reference TRBV7-9 and TRBJ2-7, the full variable domain is DTGVSQNPRHKITKRGQNVTFRCDPISEHNRLYWYRQTLGQGPEFLTYFQNEAQLEKSRLLSDRFSAERPKGSFSTLEIQRTEQGDSAMYLCASSLVSAVSEQYFGPGTRLTVT.

The chain employs TRBV11-2 and TRBJ2-2; 9 bases agree with TRBD1. The CDR3 is made up of 16 amino acids. J was trimmed by 5 bases and V by 4 bases; bases with no gene match: 8. Germline-derived CDR1 and CDR2 are SGHAT and FQNNGV. CDR3 sequence: CASSSRGTGRTGELFF. In DNA, the CDR3 is TGTGCCAGCAGCTCTCGCGGGACAGGGCGAACCGGGGAGCTGTTTTTT. The full variable domain, completed using reference TRBV11-2 and TRBJ2-2, is EAGVAQSPRYKIIEKRQSVAFWCNPISGHATLYWYQQILGQGPKLLIQFQNNGVVDDSQLPKDRFSAERLKGVDSTLKIQPAKLEDSAVYLCASSSRGTGRTGELFFGEGSRLTVL.

A few counts support this clone. The J gene is TRBJ2-1, the V gene TRBV11-3; D is perhaps TRBD1 (6 bases). This CDR3 has 12 residues. Germline V gene lookup returns CDR1 SGHNT and CDR2 YENEEA. Trimming stripped 8 bases from V and 4 bases from J, with 9 bases between. The CDR3 region is CASQGNYNEQFF. In DNA form, the CDR3 reads TGTGCCAGCCAGGGGAATTACAATGAGCAGTTCTTC.

This CDR3 is CASSFRSSSHRGYTF. DNA for the CDR3: TGTGCCAGCAGCTTCCGGAGCTCAAGCCATCGTGGCTACACCTTC. V gene TRBV7-9 combines with J gene TRBJ1-2; the D is unclear. The length of the CDR3 is 15 residues. Trimming stripped 3 bases from V and 7 bases from J, with 18 bases between. The germline CDR1 and CDR2 sequences are SEHNR and FQNEAQ (reference sequence).